This T cell receptor (beta chain) is from a study of blood T cells in healthy people across ages (dated by TCRdb to 2013 to 2016). Background for the entire study: In model experiments, template switching captured about one uniquely barcoded TCR beta cDNA molecule for every two T cells. Using deep sequencing normalized with unique cDNA molecular identifiers, the study measured how TCR beta repertoire diversity changes with age. The donors were split into four age groups: young (average 16 years), middle-aged (about 40), aged (around 67) and long-lived (approximately 89). To avoid experimental bias, donors of different ages were spread randomly across the sequencing lanes. Two additional independent replicas of 1 million unique cDNA reads from the same blood draw were analyzed for two donors (one aged 18 to 30 and one aged 80 or older). On the study overall, not on this receptor specifically: As age increased, observed TCR beta diversity per million T cells dropped in a roughly linear way, and a significant reduction was already evident by age 40. A strong correlation was found between observed TCR beta diversity and the percentage of naive T cells measured by flow cytometry. Estimates of total diversity from one million sequenced T cells were regarded as lower bounds and underestimates. Because profiling used bulk unsorted PBMCs, naive and antigen-experienced compartments could not be compared conclusively. Because donor CMV infection status was unknown, age-related changes in expanded clonotypes were potentially confounded. Compared with the aged group, more naive CD4+ T cells, fewer expanded clones and increased TCR diversity were shown by the long-lived group, suggesting age selection.

The roughly 39 donors, aged about 6 to 90 years, were systemically healthy Caucasian individuals from Russia. Each donor gave about 10 milliliters of peripheral blood, drawn into EDTA-treated Vacutainer tubes. Ficoll-Paque density-gradient centrifugation was used to isolate PBMCs, with at least 6.5 million obtained per sample. Trizol reagent was used to extract total RNA from PBMCs, with at least 6 micrograms per sample. For every donor, an aliquot of PBMCs went through flow cytometry to measure the percentages of naive CD45RAhigh/CD27high T cells. From the germline V gene (reference sequence), CDR1 is MNHEY and CDR2 is SMNVEV. The CDR3, cysteine through phenylalanine, is 16 amino acids long. The only DNA kept is the CDR3, 48 bases in frame from the first base. The protocol used for the library was 5' RACE. Sequenced using an Illumina HiSeq 2500. A second PCR of roughly 7 to 12 cycles was run with a J-beta primer mix and a sample-barcoded 5' primer. Each TCR beta cDNA molecule received a unique molecular identifier from a template-switch 5' adaptor carrying 12 random nucleotides. Each sample yielded at least 2.5 million CDR3-containing paired-end reads. The Mint cDNA synthesis kit, primed by a TRBC-specific oligonucleotide, was used to synthesize first-strand cDNA from all RNA. Following uracil-DNA glycosylase treatment, a first 18-cycle PCR with universal primers M1SS and BC2_uni_R was performed on all cDNA. The original methods were these. For normalization, 1 million high-quality reads were randomly selected from each sample, with every read carrying a distinct molecular identifier. Instead of being binned into consensus sequences, reads that shared molecular identifiers were thrown out. CDR3 identification, clonotype clustering and error correction used MiTCR with a Q25 quality threshold and the strictest error-elimination algorithm. A nonparametric unseen species model with Euler transformation was used to estimate lower-bound total TCR beta diversity. TCRdb reworked the public reads: Q25 trimming with fastp, MiXCR clone assembly, productive beta chains retained. Each record represents a unique CDR3 protein, reported with the most common genes and DNA among its rows. It is TCRdb's table, rather than the study itself, that gives the V and J calls and clone size. The sample yields approximately 820,000 distinct CDR3 sequences; around 42% were counted once. Around 21% of the sample comes from the top ten.

For this clonotype: Its target antigen remains unknown. An end of the junction does not agree with germline; a read error may underlie this.

The clonotype originates from a man between 60 and 70 years old in good health. Sequenced sample: blood. The sequence joins TRBV27 to TRBJ1-6; the D region possibly corresponds to TRBD1 (5 bases align). The CDR3 reads CASSPDRISYNSPIHF. Read as DNA, the sequence is TGTGCCAGCAGTCCCGACAGAATCTCCTATAATTCACCCATCCACTTT.